The clone carrying this TCR beta chain showed up just a few times. MiXCR, applied by TCRdb to the 5' RACE reads, yields one record per CDR3 protein. The sample records more than 100,000 distinct CDR3 sequences, 17% being singletons. The source of the sample is a study of T-cell memory formation after mild COVID-19. CDR1 is DFQATT and CDR2 is SNEGSKA in the germline V gene (reference sequence). The V and J ends lost 3 bases and 3 bases respectively, with 8 bases between them. This CDR3 is built from 12 residues. The V and J genes are TRBV20-1 and TRBJ2-5; possibly TRBD1 or TRBD2 for D (5 bases each). Source material: PBMCs or a T cell subset sorted from them (not recorded which). This receptor was taken from a young man who had mild COVID-19 (a few samples of this study predate the infection). Cell type and time point are not known. DNA for the CDR3: TGCAGTGCTAGTAGGGGAGAAGAGACCCAGTACTTC. Translated, it gives CSASRGEETQYF.